Sequencing of this T cell receptor beta chain was carried out in a study of CD8+CD57+ T cells in acquired aplastic anemia. General study results and limits: The study identified under 30 CD8+ CDR3 sequences shared by patients and controls. A significant difference in CD8+ Simpson's diversity between patients and controls was not found.

Profiles of TCR beta VDJ and CDR3 were generated from a genomic DNA template. TCRdb passed the reads through MiXCR, listing each CDR3 protein once. The table records around 180,000 distinct CDR3 sequences, 45% to 60% of them present only once. All sequencing subjects had displayed CD8+CD57+ cell expansion on flow cytometry. The patients all had a severe acquired aplastic anemia diagnosis. All patients were therapy-naive when blood was sampled. This CDR3 is built from 13 residues. V was clipped by 5 bases and J by 1 base; unmatched bases: 0. Germline V gene data show CDR1 as SGHTA and CDR2 as FQGNSA. This clonotype was counted many times. The antigen remains undetermined.

Sequenced input: sorted CD4+, CD8+, or CD8+CD57+ T cells (not recorded which) from PBMCs. The chain links TRBV7-2 to TRBJ2-7; 9 bases are shared with TRBD1. The source of this sequence is a human donor with aplastic anemia. The CDR3 coding sequence is TGTGCCAGCAGCGGGACAGGGTCCTACGAGCAGTACTTC. Its protein product is CASSGTGSYEQYF. Together with reference TRBV7-2 and TRBJ2-7, the CDR3 gives the full variable domain: GAGVSQSPSNKVTEKGKDVELRCDPISGHTALYWYRQSLGQGLEFLIYFQGNSAPDKSGLPSDRFSAERTGGSVSTLTIQRTQQEDSAVYLCASSGTGSYEQYFGPGTRLTVT.